The entry below gives a single T cell receptor beta chain sequence along with its context. This receptor's antigen is unknown. The record has no base qualities; no much larger clone is one base away. These data come from a study of blood T cell repertoires in COVID-19 (dated by TCRdb to the early 2020s). Describing the broader study: Samples covering the acute and convalescent phases of COVID-19 were provided by collaborators in the United States, Italy and Spain. The prospective study material was composed of cDNA or gDNA derived from T cells, B-cell-depleted T cells, or PBMCs. Sample metadata almost always included a de-identified subject ID, COVID-19 status, age in years and sex. The repertoires were made available in a free public database intended to serve as a resource for research on the immune response to SARS-CoV-2. HLA class I and class II types, where available, came from metadata supplied by the sample provider rather than from assay-based typing. Deeply sampled blood TCRbeta repertoires from subjects exposed to, actively infected with, or recovered from COVID-19 were included in the dataset. The samples were drawn from two sources: the first 160 participants of the ongoing ImmuneRACE study, and about 1,300 subjects contributed by 6 global collaborators. Results and caveats for the whole study, not just this receptor: Clinical and demographic metadata were provided uncurated, with the amount varying by source and participant.

TCRbeta CDR3 regions were amplified from genomic DNA using the immunoSEQ Assay, a bias-controlled multiplex PCR. The paper's data handling went like this. The number of nucleated cells in each sample was estimated from the amplification of reference gene primers within the assay. To quantify the absolute abundance of each unique TCRbeta CDR3 rearrangement, sequence reads were collapsed and filtered. For each sample, productive Simpson clonality was calculated as the square root of Simpson's diversity index across productive rearrangements. This immuneACCESS table, as held by TCRdb, lists in-frame sequences with V and J called but not all clones. Of the missing ones, under half trace to an unresolved V gene in checked studies; the others have no known cause. V and J calls and clone size come straight from that table; D and trimming were deduced from the DNA. The sample has roughly 290,000 clones on record, more than 75% of them singletons. The ten largest clones take up about 8% of the sample.

The V and J ends are trimmed by 9 bases and 5 bases, leaving 13 bases between them. The germline V gene encodes CDR1 SNHLY and CDR2 FYNNEI. The CDR3 spans 13 residues, from the cysteine through the phenylalanine. Of all the DNA, just the CDR3 is kept, 39 bases in frame from base 1. A second Seattle source provided samples from volunteer blood donors who had recovered from COVID-19. The collaborating institutions used their own protocols to collect whole blood in K2EDTA tubes. For TCRbeta analysis, collaborator samples were shipped as frozen whole blood, as isolated PBMCs, or as DNA extracted from either sample type.

The receptor chain draws on TRBV2 and TRBJ1-4; the D gene assignment is ambiguous. The sample was peripheral blood. The clonotype comes from a woman aged 45 to 65 who had recovered from COVID-19. The CDR3 is CARRGPSNEKLFF. The sequenced DNA: TGTGCCAGACGCGGTCCCTCGAATGAAAAACTGTTTTTT.